This T cell receptor beta chain derives from a study of blood T cell repertoires in COVID-19. Per the original methods: Amplification of reference gene primers provided the estimated nucleated cell counts. Libraries were prepared by immunoSEQ multiplex PCR; TCRdb keeps only in-frame clonotypes and omits some of them. For V, J and clone size, that table is used; D and trimming come from the DNA. The sample includes about 38,000 clones, around 87% seen only once; the top ten take less than 30%. There are 15 residues in the CDR3. J was trimmed by 0 bases and V by 6 bases; bases with no gene match: 8. Germline lookup yields CDR1 MNHEY and CDR2 SMNVEV (reference sequence).

The receptor's source is a man between 60 and 75 years old with active or convalescent COVID-19. Sample: peripheral blood. This chain joins TRBV27 and TRBJ2-7; TRBD1 agrees at 7 bases. The CDR3 DNA is TGTGCCAGCAGACATAGGACAGGCCTCTCCTACGAGCAGTACTTC. Translating gives CASRHRTGLSYEQYF.